This TCR beta chain was obtained from a study of PD-L1 blockade in urothelial cancer. As for the study in general: Blood was tested 3 weeks (second dose) and 6 weeks into treatment.

The CDR3 is 14 residues long. Trimming shortened V by 6 bases and J by 4 bases, and 12 bases separated the two germline ends. Germline-derived CDR1 and CDR2 are MDHEN and SYDVKM. For this clone: Its antigen remains unknown.

Regarding the study as a whole: Below-median blood TCR clonality before treatment forecast better survival. Patients with durable benefit had greater blood expansion of tumor-associated TCR clones 3 weeks into treatment.

Method: immunoSEQ multiplex PCR; TCRdb's copy keeps in-frame clones and lacks some. The table lists fewer than 55,000 clones, approximately 78% of them singletons. The rearrangement links TRBV28 to TRBJ2-2, with a possible D match to TRBD1 (6 bases). This sample comprised PBMCs, obtained around atezolizumab (anti-PD-L1) treatment. The clonotype originates from a man between 65 and 79 years old with urothelial cancer. The CDR3 nucleotides are TGTGCCAGCAGGGCAGGGGTTTCCACCGGGGAGCTGTTTTTT. It codes for CASRAGVSTGELFF.